These 23 T cell receptor beta chains share one sample of origin, sequenced in a study of shared T cell receptors in the human thymus. Produced via immunoSEQ multiplex PCR; TCRdb's table is partial and in-frame only. The sample yields under 850,000 clones, roughly 90% seen once. The same sample was also used in a study of human thymus T cells.

Sequencing was done on a sample of thymocytes. These receptors came from a boy under two years old with a congenital heart defect.

The chain combines TRBV9 with TRBJ2-3; D is unresolved. CDR3 size: 16 residues. CDR1 is SGDLS and CDR2 is YYNGEE in the germline V gene. The V gene lost 0 bases and the J gene lost 0 bases, with 11 bases spanning the gap. The CDR3, as DNA: TGTGCCAGCAGCGTAGACTCGCGGCCCAGCACAGATACGCAGTATTTT. It codes for CASSVDSRPSTDTQYF.

This clone appeared a few times. J is TRBJ2-7 and V is TRBV5-1; 9 bases agree with TRBD1. This CDR3 region has 17 residues. Germline CDR1 reads SGHRS; CDR2 reads YFSETQ. Trimming cost V 4 bases and J 2 bases; bases outside gene matches: 13. In DNA form, the CDR3 reads TGCGCCAGCAGCCGGAGCAAACGGACAGGGGTCACCTACGAGCAGTACTTC. As protein: CASSRSKRTGVTYEQYF.

The J gene is TRBJ2-4, the V gene TRBV29-1; 16 bases match TRBD2. V dropped 6 bases and J dropped 1; count of bases not matched to a gene: 9. From germline, CDR1 is SQVTM and CDR2 ANQGSEA. This CDR3 has 18 residues. The CDR3 spells CSVEGLAGGPRAKNIQYF. In DNA, the CDR3 is TGCAGCGTCGAGGGACTAGCGGGAGGGCCCAGGGCCAAAAACATTCAGTACTTC.

This clone has a single count. The chain carries TRBV9 and TRBJ2-2; TRBD1 matches 11 bases. Trimming took 4 bases from V and 5 from J; bases not matched to a gene: 7. Germline V gene data show CDR1 as SGDLS and CDR2 as YYNGEE. The CDR3 is made up of 16 amino acids. The CDR3 DNA reads as TGTGCCAGCAGCTCCCGGACAGGGGGCAGGACCGGGGAGCTGTTTTTT. Amino acids: CASSSRTGGRTGELFF.

The chain combines TRBV7-3 with TRBJ2-5; no reliable D call. V lost 2 bases and J 2 bases, leaving 15 bases between the germline ends. Germline assignment: CDR1 SGHTA and CDR2 FQGTGA. This CDR3 is 16 amino acids long. CDR3 in DNA: TGTGCCAGCAGCTTAGTTTCGGGTCTCGGGCAAGAGACCCAGTACTTC. This codes for CASSLVSGLGQETQYF.

This chain uses TRBV19 with TRBJ2-7; D possibly corresponds to TRBD2 (6 bases). V was cut by 3 bases and J by 5 bases, with 23 bases left in between. Germline V lookup: CDR1 LNHDA, CDR2 SQIVND (reference sequence). CDR3 length equals 17 residues. The CDR3 reads CASSIRTSHGGFDEQYF. Written as DNA, the CDR3 is TGTGCCAGTAGTATTAGAACTAGCCACGGGGGTTTTGACGAGCAGTACTTC.

This clone was detected only a few times. The V call is TRBV10-2, the J call TRBJ2-2, with 15 positions matching TRBD2. The J segment lost 5 bases and the V segment lost 3 bases, leaving 10 bases of the junction unmatched. The CDR3 runs 19 residues. CDR1 WSHSY and CDR2 SAAADI come from the germline V gene. CDR3 in amino acids: CASSDPGLAGGPGTGELFF. Written as DNA, the CDR3 is TGCGCCAGCAGTGACCCCGGACTAGCGGGAGGGCCGGGAACCGGGGAGCTGTTTTTT.

This chain joins TRBV28 and TRBJ2-5, with D perhaps matching TRBD2 (6 bases). CDR3 length: 16 residues. V was trimmed by 3 bases and J by 6 bases, leaving 20 bases between them. Germline V CDR1 and CDR2: MDHEN, SYDVKM. For the CDR3, the DNA is TGTGCCAGCAGTTTGAGACGGGAGCCGGGAGATCAGACCCAGTACTTC. It specifies CASSLRREPGDQTQYF.

V and J are TRBV5-6 and TRBJ1-4; D perhaps matches TRBD1 (6 bases). V lost 1 base and J 4 bases, leaving 17 bases between the germline ends. Germline assignment: CDR1 SGHDT and CDR2 YYEEEE. The CDR3 is made up of 17 amino acids. CDR3 loop: CASSLYRQDRVNEKLFF. CDR3 coding DNA: TGTGCCAGCAGCTTGTACAGACAGGATCGTGTTAATGAAAAACTGTTTTTT.

This sequence joins TRBV12-5 and TRBJ2-3; TRBD1 is a possible D gene (6 bases). The CDR3 is 14 amino acids. The germline V and J ends were trimmed by 4 bases and 3 bases, with 11 bases remaining between them. From germline, CDR1 is LGHNT and CDR2 FRNRAP. CDR3 protein: CASGSDSGTDTQYF. The CDR3 DNA reads TGTGCTAGTGGTTCGGACAGCGGAACAGATACGCAGTATTTT.

The chain employs TRBV7-3 and TRBJ2-1, with 7 nucleotides matching TRBD2. The V gene end was trimmed by 5 bases and the J gene end by 3 bases; junction bases not matched to a gene: 22. The CDR3 is 20 residues long. Germline CDR1 SGHTA, CDR2 FQGTGA. The CDR3 bases are TGTGCCAGCAGCCCGCGCCGGACGGTAGCGGGCCCAGGGTTCTACAATGAGCAGTTCTTC. Translation gives CASSPRRTVAGPGFYNEQFF.

The chain recombines TRBV10-1 with TRBJ2-7, with 9 bases identical to TRBD1. The V gene end was trimmed by 10 bases and the J gene end by 6 bases; junction bases not matched to a gene: 10. The CDR3 is 13 amino acids. Germline-derived CDR1 and CDR2 are WNHNN and SYGVQD (reference sequence). In nucleotides, the CDR3 is TGCGCCAACGGAGGGGACAGGGCCTCCGAGCAGTACTTC. Encoded protein: CANGGDRASEQYF.

This chain links TRBV7-2 with TRBJ2-7, with D perhaps TRBD1 (6 bases). The CDR3 contains 16 residues. Per the germline V gene, CDR1 is SGHTA and CDR2 is FQGNSA. Trimming pared 5 bases from V and 3 bases from J, leaving 20 bases between. This chain's CDR3 is CASSRPPGHASYEQYF. The DNA for the CDR3 is TGTGCCAGCAGCCGCCCCCCGGGACATGCGAGCTACGAGCAGTACTTC.

This sequence joins TRBV7-6 and TRBJ1-1; TRBD1 agrees at 8 bases. The CDR3 spans 13 residues. V was pared by 5 bases and J by 3 bases, with 2 bases of the junction left unmatched. CDR1 SGHVS and CDR2 FNYEAQ come from the germline V gene. CDR3 sequence (DNA): TGTGCCAGCAGCAGGGGACAGGACACTGAAGCTTTCTTT. Its translation is CASSRGQDTEAFF.

The V and J genes are TRBV14 and TRBJ2-1; D is possibly TRBD2 (6 bases). V lost 1 base to trimming and J lost 8 bases, with 15 bases between them. Looked up from germline, CDR1 is SGHDN and CDR2 is FVKESK. This CDR3 has 15 residues. The CDR3 region has the DNA TGTGCCAGCAGCCAAGTTGGGGCGCGGGACGATGAGCAGTTCTTC. Its translation is CASSQVGARDDEQFF.

V is TRBV15 and J is TRBJ2-2, with 9 bases fitting TRBD1. This CDR3 has 18 residues. Trimming cost V 5 bases and J 7 bases; bases outside gene matches: 17. Germline lookup yields CDR1 LNHNV and CDR2 YYDKDF (reference sequence). The CDR3 protein is CATSAHNPGQGSGGELFF. The CDR3 nucleotides are TGTGCCACCAGCGCGCACAACCCGGGACAGGGATCGGGCGGGGAGCTGTTTTTT.

J is TRBJ2-1 and V is TRBV30; TRBD2 aligns across 7 bases. The V and J ends lost 1 base and 6 bases, in that order; junction bases with no gene match: 3. The length of the CDR3 is 13 residues. Germline CDR1 is GTSNPN and CDR2 is SVGIG (reference sequence). CDR3 sequence reads: CAWSDGGINEQFF. CDR3 in DNA: TGTGCCTGGAGTGACGGGGGGATCAATGAGCAGTTCTTC.

The V and J genes are TRBV6-5 and TRBJ2-3; possibly TRBD1 for D (6 bases). Trimming took 5 bases from V and 2 from J, leaving 14 bases between them. The germline gives CDR1 MNHEY, CDR2 SVGAGI. The CDR3 spans 15 residues. The CDR3 nucleotides read TGTGCCAGCAGTCCTCCGGGACACCTCACAGATACGCAGTATTTT. Its translation: CASSPPGHLTDTQYF.

The CDR3 region is CAIGGGQGNYGYTF. CDR3 bases: TGTGCCATCGGAGGAGGGCAAGGGAACTATGGCTACACCTTC. The gene calls are TRBV10-3 and TRBJ1-2; D gene unclear. The V end lost 8 bases, the J end lost 2 bases, and 15 bases lay between the germline ends. Germline-derived CDR1 and CDR2 are ENHRY and SYGVKD. CDR3 length: 14 amino acids.

This clone was seen just once. The chain joins TRBV21-1 to TRBJ1-1; the D call of TRBD1 is as the table states it, not checked on the DNA. TRBV21-1 is deemed a pseudogene. This CDR3 contains 14 residues. CDR3: CASSPGEMNTEAFF. Written as DNA, the CDR3 is TGTGCCAGCAGCCCAGGGGAGATGAACACTGAAGCTTTCTTT.

This clone was picked up a small number of times. V is TRBV5-3 and J is TRBJ1-1, with 8 bases lining up with TRBD1. TRBV5-3 is an ORF; its function is uncertain. Losses at the gene ends were 4 bases for V and 8 bases for J; bases not matched to a gene: 16. This CDR3 has 16 residues. The CDR3: CARSTSNSGQEREAFF. The DNA for the CDR3 is TGTGCCAGAAGCACCTCGAACTCGGGACAGGAGAGAGAAGCTTTCTTT.

The chain couples TRBV6-1 to TRBJ2-6; no firm D call. V lost 8 bases, J lost 0 bases, and 11 bases lay in between. Germline assignment: CDR1 MNHNS and CDR2 SASEGT. The CDR3 runs 15 residues. The CDR3 is CASVRASSGANVLTF. DNA for the CDR3: TGTGCCAGCGTCCGCGCGAGCTCTGGGGCCAACGTCCTGACTTTC.

The chain uses TRBV14 and TRBJ2-7; TRBD2 matches at 9 bases. Germline values: CDR1 SGHDN, CDR2 FVKESK. The CDR3 totals 14 residues. V was clipped by 4 bases and J by 4 bases; unmatched bases: 5. This CDR3 is CASSRLAAPYEQYF. CDR3 DNA sequence: TGTGCCAGCAGCCGACTAGCGGCACCTTACGAGCAGTACTTC.